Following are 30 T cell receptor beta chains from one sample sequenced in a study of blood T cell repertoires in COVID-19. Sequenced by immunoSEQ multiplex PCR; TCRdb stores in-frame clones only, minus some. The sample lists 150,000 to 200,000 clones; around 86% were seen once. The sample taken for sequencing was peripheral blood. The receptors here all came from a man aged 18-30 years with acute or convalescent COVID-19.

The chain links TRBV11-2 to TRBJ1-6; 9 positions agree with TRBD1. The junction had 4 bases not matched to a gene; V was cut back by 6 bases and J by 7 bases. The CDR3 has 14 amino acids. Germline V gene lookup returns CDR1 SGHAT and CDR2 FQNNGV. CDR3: CASSSGQGNSPLHF. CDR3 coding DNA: TGTGCCAGCAGTTCGGGACAGGGAAATTCACCCCTCCACTTT. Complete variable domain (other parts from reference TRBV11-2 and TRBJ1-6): EAGVAQSPRYKIIEKRQSVAFWCNPISGHATLYWYQQILGQGPKLLIQFQNNGVVDDSQLPKDRFSAERLKGVDSTLKIQPAKLEDSAVYLCASSSGQGNSPLHFGNGTRLTVT.

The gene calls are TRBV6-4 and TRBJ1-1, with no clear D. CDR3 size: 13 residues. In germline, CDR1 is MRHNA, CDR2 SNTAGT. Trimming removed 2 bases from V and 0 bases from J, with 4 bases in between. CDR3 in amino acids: CASSDQLNTEAFF. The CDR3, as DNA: TGTGCCAGCAGTGACCAGTTGAACACTGAAGCTTTCTTT.

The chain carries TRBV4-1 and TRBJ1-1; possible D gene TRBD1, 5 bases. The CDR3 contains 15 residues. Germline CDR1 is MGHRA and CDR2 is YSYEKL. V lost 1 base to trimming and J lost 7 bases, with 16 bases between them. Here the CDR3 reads CASSQGPGTGVEAFF. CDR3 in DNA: TGCGCCAGCAGCCAAGGCCCCGGGACGGGAGTTGAAGCTTTCTTT.

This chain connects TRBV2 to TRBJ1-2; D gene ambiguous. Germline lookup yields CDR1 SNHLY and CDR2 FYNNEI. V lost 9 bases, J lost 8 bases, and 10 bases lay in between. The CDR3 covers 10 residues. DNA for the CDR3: TGTGCCAGGCTGAACGGGGGCTACACCTTC. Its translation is CARLNGGYTF.

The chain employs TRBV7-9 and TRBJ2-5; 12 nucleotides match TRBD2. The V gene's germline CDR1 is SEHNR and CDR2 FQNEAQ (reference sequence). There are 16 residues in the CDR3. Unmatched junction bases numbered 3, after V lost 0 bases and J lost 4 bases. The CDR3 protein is CASSLALAGGLETQYF. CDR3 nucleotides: TGTGCCAGCAGCTTAGCTCTAGCGGGGGGGCTAGAGACCCAGTACTTC.

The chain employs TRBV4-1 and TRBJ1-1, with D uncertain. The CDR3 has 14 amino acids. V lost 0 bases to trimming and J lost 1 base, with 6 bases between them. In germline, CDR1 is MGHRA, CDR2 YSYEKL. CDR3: CASSQDRRNTEAFF. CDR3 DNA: TGCGCCAGCAGCCAAGATAGGAGGAACACTGAAGCTTTCTTT.

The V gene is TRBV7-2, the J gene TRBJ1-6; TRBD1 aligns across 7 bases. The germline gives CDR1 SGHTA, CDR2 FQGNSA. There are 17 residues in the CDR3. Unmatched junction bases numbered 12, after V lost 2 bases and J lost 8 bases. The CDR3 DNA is TGTGCCAGCAGCTTATTGAACAGGGGCCTAGGGTATTCACCCCTCCACTTT. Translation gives CASSLLNRGLGYSPLHF.

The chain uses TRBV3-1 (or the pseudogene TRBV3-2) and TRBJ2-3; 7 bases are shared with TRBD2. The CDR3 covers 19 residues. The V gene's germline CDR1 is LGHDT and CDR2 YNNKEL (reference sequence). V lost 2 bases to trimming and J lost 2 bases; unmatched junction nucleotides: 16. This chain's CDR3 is CASSQIRRGKVPITDTQYF. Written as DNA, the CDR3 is TGTGCCAGCAGCCAAATCAGGCGGGGGAAAGTACCAATCACAGATACGCAGTATTTT.

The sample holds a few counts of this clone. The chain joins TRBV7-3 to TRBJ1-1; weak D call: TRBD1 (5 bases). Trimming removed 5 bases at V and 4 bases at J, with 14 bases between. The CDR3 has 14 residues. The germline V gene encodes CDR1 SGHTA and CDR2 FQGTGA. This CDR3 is CASSPQGLITEAFF. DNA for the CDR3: TGTGCCAGCAGCCCCCAGGGTCTAATCACTGAAGCTTTCTTT. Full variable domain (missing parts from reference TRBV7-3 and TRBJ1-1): GAGVSQTPSNKVTEKGKYVELRCDPISGHTALYWYRQSLGQGPEFLIYFQGTGAADDSGLPNDRFFAVRPEGSVSTLKIQRTERGDSAVYLCASSPQGLITEAFFGQGTRLTVV.

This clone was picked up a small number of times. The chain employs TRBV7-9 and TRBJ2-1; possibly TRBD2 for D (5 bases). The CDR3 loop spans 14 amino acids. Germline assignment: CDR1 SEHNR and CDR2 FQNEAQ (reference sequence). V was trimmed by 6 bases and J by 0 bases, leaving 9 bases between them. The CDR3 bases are TGTGCCAGCAGTCTAGCAACCTCCTACAATGAGCAGTTCTTC. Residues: CASSLATSYNEQFF.

The CDR3 nucleotides are TGCAGCGTGACAGACACAACTAATGAAAAACTGTTTTTT. Amino acids: CSVTDTTNEKLFF. This chain uses TRBV29-1 with TRBJ1-4, with D maybe TRBD1 (5 bases). The V and J ends lost 6 bases and 0 bases respectively, with 8 bases between them. The CDR3 spans 13 residues. Looked up from germline, CDR1 is SQVTM and CDR2 is ANQGSEA. The whole variable domain, remainder taken from reference TRBV29-1 and TRBJ1-4, is SAVISQKPSRDICQRGTSLTIQCQVDSQVTMMFWYRQQPGQSLTLIATANQGSEATYESGFVIDKFPISRPNLTFSTLTVSNMSPEDSSIYLCSVTDTTNEKLFFGSGTQLSVL.

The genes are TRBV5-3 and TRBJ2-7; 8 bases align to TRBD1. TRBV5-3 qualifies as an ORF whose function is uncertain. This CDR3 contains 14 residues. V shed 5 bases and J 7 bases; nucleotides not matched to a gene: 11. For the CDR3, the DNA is TGTGCCAGAAGGGCTGCGGACAGGGTGATTGAGCAGTACTTC. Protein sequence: CARRAADRVIEQYF.

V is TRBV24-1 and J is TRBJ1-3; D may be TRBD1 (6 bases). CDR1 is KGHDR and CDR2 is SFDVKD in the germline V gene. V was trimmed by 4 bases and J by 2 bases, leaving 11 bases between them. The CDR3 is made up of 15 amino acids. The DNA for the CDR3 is TGTGCCACCAGTGACCACAGGGCTACTGGAAACACCATATATTTT. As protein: CATSDHRATGNTIYF.

The CDR3 protein is CASSQDLAGHYGYTF. CDR3 nucleotides: TGCGCCAGCAGCCAAGACTTGGCAGGCCACTATGGCTACACCTTC. The chain links TRBV4-1 to TRBJ1-2, with D hard to call. CDR3 size: 15 residues. Germline V CDR1 and CDR2: MGHRA, YSYEKL. Trimming took 0 bases from V and 3 from J, leaving 11 bases between them.

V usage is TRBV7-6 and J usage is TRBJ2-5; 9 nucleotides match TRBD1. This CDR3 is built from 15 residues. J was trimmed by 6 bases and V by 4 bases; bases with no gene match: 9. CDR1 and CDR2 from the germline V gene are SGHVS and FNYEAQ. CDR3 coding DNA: TGTGCCAGCAGCTCCCCGGACAGGGGCAGCCAGACCCAGTACTTC. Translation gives CASSSPDRGSQTQYF.

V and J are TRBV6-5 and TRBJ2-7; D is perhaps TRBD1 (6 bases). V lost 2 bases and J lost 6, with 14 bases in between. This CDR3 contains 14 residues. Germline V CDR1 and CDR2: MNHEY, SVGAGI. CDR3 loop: CASSYLQNRAEQYF. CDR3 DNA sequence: TGTGCCAGCAGTTACCTTCAAAACAGGGCCGAGCAGTACTTC.

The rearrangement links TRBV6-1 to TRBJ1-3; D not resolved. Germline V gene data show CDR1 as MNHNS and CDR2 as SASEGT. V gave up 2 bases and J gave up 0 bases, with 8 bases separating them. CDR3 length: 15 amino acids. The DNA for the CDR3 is TGTGCCAGCAGTGAAATTCGGGGCTCTGGAAACACCATATATTTT. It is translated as CASSEIRGSGNTIYF.

The CDR3 sequence: CASSPRAGRETGNTIYF. CDR3 DNA sequence: TGTGCCAGCTCACCACGGGCAGGGCGCGAAACTGGAAACACCATATATTTT. V is TRBV18 and J is TRBJ1-3; possible D gene TRBD1, 5 bases. The CDR3 extends over 17 amino acids. Trimming took 1 base from V and 2 from J, leaving 15 bases between them. The germline gives CDR1 KGHSH, CDR2 LQKENI.

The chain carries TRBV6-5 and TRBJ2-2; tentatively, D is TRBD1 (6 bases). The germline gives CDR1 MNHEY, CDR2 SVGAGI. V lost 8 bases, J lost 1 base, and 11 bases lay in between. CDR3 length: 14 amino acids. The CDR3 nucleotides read TGTGCCAGCTCGGAACAGGGGAACACCGGGGAGCTGTTTTTT. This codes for CASSEQGNTGELFF.

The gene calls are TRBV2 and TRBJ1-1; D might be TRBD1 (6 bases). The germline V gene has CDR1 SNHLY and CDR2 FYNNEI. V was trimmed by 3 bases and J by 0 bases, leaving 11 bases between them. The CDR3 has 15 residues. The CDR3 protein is CASSEWGGMNTEAFF. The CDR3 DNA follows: TGTGCCAGCAGTGAGTGGGGGGGCATGAACACTGAAGCTTTCTTT. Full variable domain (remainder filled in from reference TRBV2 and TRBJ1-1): EPEVTQTPSHQVTQMGQEVILRCVPISNHLYFYWYRQILGQKVEFLVSFYNNEISEKSEIFDDQFSVERPDGSNFTLKIRSTKLEDSAMYFCASSEWGGMNTEAFFGQGTRLTVV.

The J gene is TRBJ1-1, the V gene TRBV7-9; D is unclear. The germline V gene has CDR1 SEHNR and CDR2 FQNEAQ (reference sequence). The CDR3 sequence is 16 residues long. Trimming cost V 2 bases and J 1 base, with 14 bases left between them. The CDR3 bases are TGTGCCAGCAGCTTAAGGCTGGGAGTGAAGAACACTGAAGCTTTCTTT. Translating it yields CASSLRLGVKNTEAFF.

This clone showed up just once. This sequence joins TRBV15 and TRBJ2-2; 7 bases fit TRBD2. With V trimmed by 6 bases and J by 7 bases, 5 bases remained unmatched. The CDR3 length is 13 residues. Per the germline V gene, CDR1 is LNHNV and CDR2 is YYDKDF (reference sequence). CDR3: CATRTSQGGELFF. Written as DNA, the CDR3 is TGTGCCACCAGGACTAGCCAAGGCGGGGAGCTGTTTTTT.

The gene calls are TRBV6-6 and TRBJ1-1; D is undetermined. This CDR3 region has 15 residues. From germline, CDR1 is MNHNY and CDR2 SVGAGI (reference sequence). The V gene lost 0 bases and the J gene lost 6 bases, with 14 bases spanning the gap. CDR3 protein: CASSYSIITVSEAFF. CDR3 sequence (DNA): TGTGCCAGCAGTTACTCGATTATAACGGTCTCTGAAGCTTTCTTT.

CDR3 sequence (DNA): TGTGCCAGCAGCCACCTCGCCACCTCTTTTGGCGGGGGGGCCACCGGGGAGCTGTTTTTT. Encoded protein: CASSHLATSFGGGATGELFF. The gene calls are TRBV3-1 (or the pseudogene TRBV3-2) and TRBJ2-2; TRBD2 matches at 9 bases. V was clipped by 3 bases and J by 4 bases; unmatched bases: 18. The germline V gene encodes CDR1 LGHDT and CDR2 YNNKEL (reference sequence). The CDR3 runs 20 residues.

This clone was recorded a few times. This CDR3 reads CAWSGSGTGNTIYF. The CDR3 coding sequence is TGTGCCTGGAGTGGGTCAGGGACTGGAAACACCATATATTTT. This chain uses TRBV30 with TRBJ1-3; D possibly corresponds to TRBD1 (5 bases). The V and J ends lost 1 base and 2 bases respectively, with 9 bases between them. The CDR3 totals 14 residues. The germline gives CDR1 GTSNPN, CDR2 SVGIG (reference sequence). Using reference TRBV30 and TRBJ1-3 for the parts outside the CDR3, the full variable domain is SQTIHQWPATLVQPVGSPLSLECTVEGTSNPNLYWYRQAAGRGLQLLFYSVGIGQISSEVPQNLSASRPQDRQFILSSKKLLLSDSGFYLCAWSGSGTGNTIYFGEGSWLTVV.

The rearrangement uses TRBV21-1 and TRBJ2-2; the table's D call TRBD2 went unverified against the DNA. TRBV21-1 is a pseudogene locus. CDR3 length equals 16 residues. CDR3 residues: CASSPRVSRNTGELFF. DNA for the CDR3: TGTGCCAGCAGCCCTAGAGTAAGCAGAAACACCGGGGAGCTGTTTTTT.

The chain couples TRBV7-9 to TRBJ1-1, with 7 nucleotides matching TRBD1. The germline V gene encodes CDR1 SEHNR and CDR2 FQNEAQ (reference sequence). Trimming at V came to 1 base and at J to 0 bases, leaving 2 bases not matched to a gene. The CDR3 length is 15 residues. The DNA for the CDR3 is TGTGCCAGCAGCTTAGGAGACAGGGTGAACACTGAAGCTTTCTTT. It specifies CASSLGDRVNTEAFF.

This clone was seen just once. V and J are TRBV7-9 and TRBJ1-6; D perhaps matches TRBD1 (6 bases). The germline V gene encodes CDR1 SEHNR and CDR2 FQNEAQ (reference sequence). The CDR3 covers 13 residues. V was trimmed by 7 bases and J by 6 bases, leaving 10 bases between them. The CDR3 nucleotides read TGTGCCAGCATAGGGGGTGTTAATTCACCCCTCCACTTT. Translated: CASIGGVNSPLHF.

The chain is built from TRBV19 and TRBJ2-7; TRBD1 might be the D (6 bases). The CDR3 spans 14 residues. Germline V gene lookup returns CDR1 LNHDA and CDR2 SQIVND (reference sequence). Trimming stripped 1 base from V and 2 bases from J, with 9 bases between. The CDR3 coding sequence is TGTGCCAGTAGTATAGCGACAGGAGCCTACGAGCAGTACTTC. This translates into CASSIATGAYEQYF.

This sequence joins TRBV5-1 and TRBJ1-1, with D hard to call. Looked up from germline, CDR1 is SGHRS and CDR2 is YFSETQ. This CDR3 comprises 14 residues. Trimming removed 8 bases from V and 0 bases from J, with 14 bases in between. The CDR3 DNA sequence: TGCGCCAGTCGGAGGATCGTTTTGAACACTGAAGCTTTCTTT. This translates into CASRRIVLNTEAFF.